The 25 T cell receptor beta chains below all came from one sample that was sequenced in a study of blood T cells in healthy people across ages. For the second PCR, which ran for about 7 to 11 cycles, a sample-barcoded 5' primer and a J-beta primer mix were used. One entry per CDR3 protein, called by TCRdb with MiXCR from the 5' RACE reads. Of 1.5 million or so distinct CDR3 sequences in the sample, roughly 40% were seen once. The source material was blood. These receptors were collected from a woman under 30 in good health.

This clonotype was counted between two and nine times. The chain recombines TRBV10-3 with TRBJ2-7; 10 positions agree with TRBD1. Germline-derived CDR1 and CDR2 are ENHRY and SYGVKD. V dropped 5 bases and J dropped 3; count of bases not matched to a gene: 10. The CDR3 is made up of 16 amino acids. CDR3 sequence (DNA): TGTGCCATCAGTCGCGAGAGGGGACAGGGGATCTACGAGCAGTACTTC. Translated: CAISRERGQGIYEQYF.

In its sample, this clonotype was seen once. The chain links TRBV12-3 or TRBV12-4 to TRBJ2-1; 8 nucleotides line up with TRBD2. V was clipped by 5 bases and J by 13 bases; unmatched bases: 16. The CDR3 covers 15 residues. The CDR3 DNA reads as TGTGCCAGCAGTCAAACCTCGGGGGGGCAAGAGACCCAGTTCTTC. Translation gives CASSQTSGGQETQFF.

V is TRBV3-1 and J is TRBJ1-6; no clear D gene. Germline CDR1 LGHDT, CDR2 YNNKEL (reference sequence). CDR3 length equals 14 residues. The V end lost 5 bases, the J end lost 5 bases, and 10 bases lay between the germline ends. The CDR3 protein is CASSELRDNSPLHF. CDR3 coding DNA: TGTGCCAGCAGCGAACTTAGGGATAATTCACCCCTCCACTTT.

This chain links TRBV20-1 with TRBJ2-1; either TRBD1 or TRBD2 may supply D (5 bases each). The closer fit of TRBJ2-7 to the DNA end suggests the J call may be wrong. Germline CDR1 DFQATT, CDR2 SNEGSKA (reference sequence). CDR3 size: 14 residues. The CDR3, as DNA: TGCAGTGCCCCCGGGACCCTACTTTACAATGAGCAGTACTTC. Its protein is CSAPGTLLYNEQYF.

The chain recombines TRBV5-1 with TRBJ2-1, with D possibly matching TRBD2 (6 bases). The CDR3 is 14 amino acids. Germline CDR1 is SGHRS and CDR2 is YFSETQ. V shed 4 bases and J shed 1 base, with 9 bases lying between them. CDR3 bases: TGCGCCAGCAGCAAGGAGGGTTCCTACAATGAGCAGTTCTTC. Translation gives CASSKEGSYNEQFF.

This clonotype was counted only a few times. This rearrangement joins TRBV7-8 to TRBJ2-5, with 8 bases identical to TRBD1. The junction had 13 bases not matched to a gene; V was cut back by 5 bases and J by 2 bases. The V gene's germline CDR1 is SGHVS and CDR2 FQNEAQ. CDR3 length equals 17 residues. The CDR3 sequence: CASSPRLGTGLQETQYF. DNA of the CDR3: TGTGCCAGCAGCCCCCGTTTGGGGACAGGTTTACAAGAGACCCAGTACTTC.

The chain combines TRBV7-6 with TRBJ2-7, with a possible D match to TRBD2 (6 bases). This CDR3 comprises 15 residues. Germline-derived CDR1 and CDR2 are SGHVS and FNYEAQ. Trimming stripped 1 base from V and 2 bases from J, with 12 bases between. CDR3 residues: CASSLEPSVPYEQYF. For the CDR3, the DNA is TGTGCCAGCAGCTTAGAACCTAGCGTCCCCTACGAGCAGTACTTC.

The chain has TRBV15 and TRBJ2-1, with D perhaps TRBD2 (6 bases). Germline lookup yields CDR1 LNHNV and CDR2 YYDKDF (reference sequence). Trimming shortened V by 5 bases and J by 6 bases, and 20 bases separated the two germline ends. This CDR3 region has 16 residues. The CDR3 DNA sequence: TGTGCCACCAGCTGTGGACTTGGCGGGAATTGCAATGAGCAGTTCTTC. Protein sequence: CATSCGLGGNCNEQFF.

This clonotype was observed a few times. This rearrangement joins TRBV5-1 to TRBJ2-1; 9 bases match TRBD2. V was pared by 2 bases and J by 6 bases, with 3 bases of the junction left unmatched. The CDR3 runs 14 residues. Per the germline V gene, CDR1 is SGHRS and CDR2 is YFSETQ. The CDR3 sequence is CASSFRAGGNEQFF. CDR3 DNA sequence: TGCGCCAGCAGCTTTAGAGCGGGGGGCAATGAGCAGTTCTTC.

The V gene is TRBV6-6, the J gene TRBJ2-4; no clear D gene. The DNA end favors TRBJ2-7, so the J call may be wrong. This CDR3 is built from 14 residues. CDR1 and CDR2 from the germline V gene are MNHNY and SVGAGI (reference sequence). DNA for the CDR3: TGTGCCAGCAGTTTCGCTAGTAGTAGGTACGAGCAGTACTTC. Residues: CASSFASSRYEQYF.

V usage is TRBV7-2 and J usage is TRBJ2-4; D remains unclear. The DNA end is a closer match to TRBJ2-5, so the J assignment may be wrong. The CDR3 extends over 13 amino acids. The germline V gene has CDR1 SGHTA and CDR2 FQGNSA. The CDR3 here is CASSASRQETQYF. The CDR3, as DNA: TGTGCCAGCAGCGCCTCCAGACAAGAGACCCAGTACTTC.

V usage is TRBV6-1 and J usage is TRBJ2-7; maybe TRBD2 (6 bases). Germline loops: CDR1 MNHNS, CDR2 SASEGT. The CDR3 totals 18 residues. Trimming took off 5 bases at V and 2 bases at J, with 25 bases between the two ends. The CDR3 region has the DNA TGTGCCAGCAGTCCTCATACCGGGACGGGGGTCAAGACCTACGAGCAGTACTTC. Protein sequence: CASSPHTGTGVKTYEQYF.

This clonotype was recorded many times. This rearrangement joins TRBV29-1 to TRBJ1-2; no firm D call. Trimming shortened V by 6 bases and J by 0 bases, and 8 bases separated the two germline ends. The CDR3 has 12 residues. CDR1 is SQVTM and CDR2 is ANQGSEA in the germline V gene. DNA for the CDR3: TGCAGCGTCCAACATGCTAACTATGGCTACACCTTC. Translated, it gives CSVQHANYGYTF.

V gene TRBV12-3 or TRBV12-4 combines with J gene TRBJ2-6, with D possibly matching TRBD1 (6 bases). This CDR3 has 13 amino acids. Trimming pared 3 bases from V and 10 bases from J, leaving 10 bases between. CDR3 nucleotides: TGTGCCAGCAGTTTGACAGGTAGAAACGTCCTGACTTTC. It specifies CASSLTGRNVLTF.

In regard to this clonotype: The junction does not match germline at one end; this may be a read error. The chain joins TRBV5-1 to TRBJ2-1, with D hard to call. The CDR3 loop spans 14 amino acids. The V gene's germline CDR1 is SGHRS and CDR2 YFSETQ. CDR3 amino acids: CANSSPPAYNEQFF. In nucleotides, the CDR3 is TGCGCCAACAGCTCGCCCCCGGCCTACAATGAGCAGTTCTTC.

This clonotype was detected only a few times. This chain uses TRBV5-6 with TRBJ1-4; 7 bases map to TRBD1. Trimming cost V 1 base and J 14 bases; bases outside gene matches: 11. This CDR3 is 14 amino acids long. Germline lookup yields CDR1 SGHDT and CDR2 YYEEEE. The CDR3 sequence is CASSLRQGVGRLFF. The CDR3 nucleotides read TGTGCCAGCAGCTTGCGGCAGGGGGTAGGTCGTCTGTTTTTT.

The V and J genes are TRBV25-1 and TRBJ2-3; tentatively, D is TRBD1 or TRBD2 (6 bases each). The CDR3 has 16 residues. Germline CDR1 and CDR2: MGHDK and SYGVNS. Trimming shortened V by 6 bases and J by 2 bases, and 18 bases separated the two germline ends. CDR3 protein: CASSDPSRGATDTQYF. CDR3 bases: TGTGCCAGCAGCGATCCCTCGAGGGGGGCCACAGATACGCAGTATTTT.

The rearrangement links TRBV6-1 to TRBJ2-3, with a tentative D call TRBD1 (8 bases). The CDR3 runs 13 residues. Per the germline V gene, CDR1 is MNHNS and CDR2 is SASEGT. V shed 8 bases and J shed 6 bases, with 15 bases lying between them. For the CDR3, the DNA is TGTGCCAGCTTACAGGGGGGGATCGATACGCAGTATTTT. This encodes CASLQGGIDTQYF.

This clonotype was seen a handful of times. As DNA, the CDR3 is TGCAGTGCTGGAACCCCAGGGCGGGAGGGCACAGATACGCAGTATTTT. It codes for CSAGTPGREGTDTQYF. V usage is TRBV20-1 and J usage is TRBJ2-3; TRBD2 agrees at 8 bases. Trimming cost V 5 bases and J 1 base; bases outside gene matches: 11. The CDR3 runs 16 residues. The germline CDR1 and CDR2 sequences are DFQATT and SNEGSKA (reference sequence).

Worth noting for this clonotype: This may be a read error: a much more frequent sequence differs by one nucleotide. V gene TRBV27 combines with J gene TRBJ2-6, with a tentative D call TRBD1 (5 bases). Germline loops: CDR1 MNHEY, CDR2 SMNVEV (reference sequence). The CDR3 loop spans 16 amino acids. Written as DNA, the CDR3 is TGTGCCAGCAGTTTAGGCGGAAGCTCTGGGGCCAAAGTCCTGACTTTC. It translates to CASSLGGSSGAKVLTF.

Points on this clonotype: This may arise from a read error, as a much more abundant clone is one base away. CDR3 sequence (DNA): TGTACCATCAGTGAGGACTACGAGCAGTACTTC. This translates into CTISEDYEQYF. This chain joins TRBV10-3 and TRBJ2-7; the D is unclear. Germline loops: CDR1 ENHRY, CDR2 SYGVKD. CDR3 length equals 11 residues.

This clonotype was seen only a few times. The V gene is TRBV9, the J gene TRBJ2-1; 10 positions agree with TRBD2. CDR1 and CDR2 (germline): SGDLS, YYNGEE. V lost 0 bases and J lost 4; bases outside the gene matches: 4. The CDR3 length is 16 residues. CDR3 nucleotide sequence: TGTGCCAGCAGCGTAGCTCCTAGCGGGGGATACAATGAGCAGTTCTTC. This translates into CASSVAPSGGYNEQFF.

There are a few counts of this clonotype. V is TRBV7-2 and J is TRBJ2-7; possible D gene TRBD2, 7 bases. Trimming stripped 8 bases from V and 7 bases from J, with 27 bases between. Germline values: CDR1 SGHTA, CDR2 FQGNSA. This CDR3 region has 16 residues. Written as DNA, the CDR3 is TGTGCCAGCCGCATCTGGGGGGGCGTTTCCTACAATGAGCAGTACTTC. Protein: CASRIWGGVSYNEQYF.

V usage is TRBV20-1 and J usage is TRBJ2-5; 14 bases fit TRBD2. Germline values: CDR1 DFQATT, CDR2 SNEGSKA (reference sequence). The CDR3 spans 16 residues. After removal of 1 base from V and 1 base from J, the junction contained 2 bases not matched to a gene. The CDR3 sequence: CSARAGTSGSQETQYF. The CDR3 region has the DNA TGCAGTGCTAGAGCCGGGACTAGCGGGAGCCAAGAGACCCAGTACTTC.

This clonotype occurred a few times. The V and J genes are TRBV4-1 and TRBJ2-7; 11 bases fit TRBD2. Unmatched junction bases numbered 8, after V lost 8 bases and J lost 2 bases. This CDR3 is built from 15 residues. The germline V gene has CDR1 MGHRA and CDR2 YSYEKL. In nucleotides, the CDR3 is TGCGCCAGCGGACGCCTAGCGGGAGGTCCCTACGAGCAGTACTTC. Residues: CASGRLAGGPYEQYF.